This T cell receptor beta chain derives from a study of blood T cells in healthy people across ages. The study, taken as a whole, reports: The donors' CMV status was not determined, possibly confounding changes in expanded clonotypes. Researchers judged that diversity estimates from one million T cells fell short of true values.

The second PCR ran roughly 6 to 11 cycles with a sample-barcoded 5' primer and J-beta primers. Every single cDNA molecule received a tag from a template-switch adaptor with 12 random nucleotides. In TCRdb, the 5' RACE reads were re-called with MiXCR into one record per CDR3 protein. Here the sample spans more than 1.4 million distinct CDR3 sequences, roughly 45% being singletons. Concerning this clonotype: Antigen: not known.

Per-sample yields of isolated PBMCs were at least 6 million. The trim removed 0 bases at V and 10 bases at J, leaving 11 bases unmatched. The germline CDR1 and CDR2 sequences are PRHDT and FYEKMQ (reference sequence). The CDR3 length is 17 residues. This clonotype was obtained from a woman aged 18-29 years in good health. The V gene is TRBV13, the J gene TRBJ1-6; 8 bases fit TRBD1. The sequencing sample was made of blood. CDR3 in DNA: TGTGCCAGCAGCTTAGGTCGGCAACAGGGGGACCTGTCACCCCTCCACTTT. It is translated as CASSLGRQQGDLSPLHF.